These 29 T cell receptor beta chains came from one sample sequenced in a study of cytomegalovirus exposure and HLA in healthy donors. Profiling relied on immunoSEQ multiplex PCR, and the TCRdb table lists in-frame clones only, not all of them. This sample has 90,000 to 150,000 clones; approximately 85% occur once, and the top ten carry around 5%. The sample taken for sequencing was PBMCs. These receptors all stem from a young man in good health and CMV-seronegative.

The chain recombines TRBV29-1 with TRBJ1-4; possibly TRBD1 for D (5 bases). V was clipped by 2 bases and J by 10 bases, with 11 bases between them. The germline V gene encodes CDR1 SQVTM and CDR2 ANQGSEA. The CDR3 totals 12 residues. The CDR3 region is CSVELDSGKLFF. CDR3 DNA: TGCAGCGTTGAACTCGACAGTGGAAAACTGTTTTTT.

Only one count was recorded for this clone. The CDR3 bases are TGTGCCAGCAGCTTAGACAGGGCCGAGCAGTACTTC. Its protein is CASSLDRAEQYF. The chain has TRBV7-2 and TRBJ2-7; maybe TRBD1 (6 bases). The V and J ends lost 1 base and 6 bases respectively, with 7 bases between them. CDR3 length equals 12 residues. Germline lookup yields CDR1 SGHTA and CDR2 FQGNSA.

The chain joins TRBV27 to TRBJ1-2, with a weak D call TRBD1 (5 bases). The CDR3 spans 18 residues. Germline loops: CDR1 MNHEY, CDR2 SMNVEV (reference sequence). V lost 10 bases and J 8 bases, leaving 35 bases between the germline ends. The CDR3 nucleotides are TGTGCCACTTTCCACTTCGGCTCTAGGGGAAAGGGCTCGCTGGGCTACACCTTC. Its translation is CATFHFGSRGKGSLGYTF.

This chain uses TRBV7-2 with TRBJ2-7; D gene unclear. V shed 6 bases and J shed 0 bases, with 15 bases lying between them. The germline V gene encodes CDR1 SGHTA and CDR2 FQGNSA. The CDR3 length is 15 residues. Here the CDR3 DNA reads TGTGCCAGCAGAAGAGAGGTGGCAGCCTCCTACGAGCAGTACTTC. This translates into CASRREVAASYEQYF.

V is TRBV27 and J is TRBJ2-3; D is perhaps TRBD1 (5 bases). The V and J ends lost 7 bases and 0 bases respectively, with 17 bases between them. The V gene's germline CDR1 is MNHEY and CDR2 SMNVEV (reference sequence). The CDR3 runs to 16 residues. The chain's CDR3 is CASTAYTGSSTDTQYF. The CDR3 DNA reads TGTGCCAGCACGGCGTATACAGGTTCTAGCACAGATACGCAGTATTTT.

The chain combines TRBV15 with TRBJ1-6; 9 bases are shared with TRBD1. Germline assignment: CDR1 LNHNV and CDR2 YYDKDF (reference sequence). Losses at the gene ends were 4 bases for V and 9 bases for J; bases not matched to a gene: 4. The CDR3 spans 14 residues. The CDR3 DNA is TGTGCCACCAGCACGGGACAGGGTAGTTCACCCCTCCACTTT. Amino acid sequence: CATSTGQGSSPLHF. The variable domain in full, with the rest retrieved from reference TRBV15 and TRBJ1-6, is DAMVIQNPRYQVTQFGKPVTLSCSQTLNHNVMYWYQQKSSQAPKLLFHYYDKDFNNEADTPDNFQSRRPNTSFCFLDIRSPGLGDTAMYLCATSTGQGSSPLHFGNGTRLTVT.

The chain couples TRBV7-9 to TRBJ1-5; D gene ambiguous. Looked up from germline, CDR1 is SEHNR and CDR2 is FQNEAQ (reference sequence). Trimming removed 4 bases at V and 3 bases at J, with 13 bases between. This CDR3 contains 15 residues. CDR3 protein: CASSSSGSYNQPQHF. As DNA, the CDR3 is TGTGCCAGCAGCTCTTCAGGTAGTTACAATCAGCCCCAGCATTTT.

CDR3 loop: CSVGGLAGSVQETQYF. The CDR3 DNA reads TGCAGCGTTGGGGGACTAGCGGGATCTGTGCAAGAGACCCAGTACTTC. V is TRBV29-1 and J is TRBJ2-5; 13 bases line up with TRBD2. The germline V gene encodes CDR1 SQVTM and CDR2 ANQGSEA. The CDR3 covers 16 residues. V lost 4 bases and J lost 2; bases outside the gene matches: 7.

The CDR3 coding sequence is TGTGCCAGCAGGGGGGACACCATGAACACTGAAGCTTTCTTT. It encodes CASRGDTMNTEAFF. The gene calls are TRBV5-6 and TRBJ1-1; tentative D call: TRBD1 (6 bases). The CDR3 loop spans 14 amino acids. Germline assignment: CDR1 SGHDT and CDR2 YYEEEE. V dropped 5 bases and J dropped 0 bases, with 11 bases sitting between them.

The chain couples TRBV7-8 to TRBJ2-3; D might be TRBD2 (5 bases). Trimming pared 1 base from V and 6 bases from J, leaving 11 bases between. The CDR3 has 14 residues. The V gene's germline CDR1 is SGHVS and CDR2 FQNEAQ. The CDR3 is CASSLVPRRDTQYF. The CDR3, as DNA: TGTGCCAGCAGCTTAGTTCCTAGGAGGGATACGCAGTATTTT.

The chain uses TRBV6-1 and TRBJ1-6; the D is unclear. Deletions cut 4 bases from V and 9 bases from J, with 19 bases between. Germline-derived CDR1 and CDR2 are MNHNS and SASEGT. This CDR3 is 16 amino acids long. The CDR3 region has the DNA TGTGCCAGCAGTGCTTTTGAACCGTCCCCGGGTTCACCCCTCCACTTT. It codes for CASSAFEPSPGSPLHF.

V gene TRBV6-5 combines with J gene TRBJ1-3; no clear D gene. The CDR3 loop spans 12 amino acids. Germline assignment: CDR1 MNHEY and CDR2 SVGAGI. The ends were cut back, 5 bases at V and 5 bases at J, with 7 bases in the middle. The CDR3 is CASSPKRNTIYF. As DNA, the CDR3 is TGTGCCAGCAGTCCGAAGCGAAACACCATATATTTT.

V and J are TRBV6-6 and TRBJ2-7; TRBD1 might be the D (6 bases). CDR3 size: 15 residues. Germline-derived CDR1 and CDR2 are MNHNY and SVGAGI (reference sequence). V lost 0 bases to trimming and J lost 1 base, with 10 bases between them. The CDR3 DNA follows: TGTGCCAGCAGTTACTCCCCTGGACAGTCCTACGAGCAGTACTTC. It codes for CASSYSPGQSYEQYF.

The gene calls are TRBV5-1 and TRBJ2-5, with TRBD2 matching 10 bases. With 4 bases clipped from V and 2 bases from J, the junction kept 5 bases outside the gene matches. This CDR3 comprises 15 residues. Germline V gene data show CDR1 as SGHRS and CDR2 as YFSETQ. The CDR3 region is CASSRERGGQETQYF. The CDR3 coding sequence is TGCGCCAGCAGCCGGGAGCGGGGGGGTCAAGAGACCCAGTACTTC.

This clone was counted once. The chain couples TRBV10-3 to TRBJ2-2; D unresolved. The length of the CDR3 is 14 residues. Trimming removed 8 bases at V and 1 base at J, with 11 bases between. Germline V gives CDR1 ENHRY, CDR2 SYGVKD. The CDR3 DNA is TGTGCCATCCGTCCGGGTGGGAACACCGGGGAGCTGTTTTTT. Translating it yields CAIRPGGNTGELFF.

The chain has TRBV2 and TRBJ2-1, with TRBD2 as a possible D gene (6 bases). Trimming left V 7 bases short and J 8 bases short, with 18 bases between. The CDR3 is made up of 14 amino acids. Germline V gene data show CDR1 as SNHLY and CDR2 as FYNNEI. The CDR3, as DNA: TGTGCCAGCACTGGGGTAGCGGCCTCCCATGAGCAGTTCTTC. This translates into CASTGVAASHEQFF. Supplemented by reference TRBV2 and TRBJ2-1, the full variable domain reads EPEVTQTPSHQVTQMGQEVILRCVPISNHLYFYWYRQILGQKVEFLVSFYNNEISEKSEIFDDQFSVERPDGSNFTLKIRSTKLEDSAMYFCASTGVAASHEQFFGPGTRLTVL.

The V call is TRBV11-3, the J call TRBJ2-1; 10 nucleotides align to TRBD2. The CDR3 runs 16 residues. With 3 bases clipped from V and 4 bases from J, the junction kept 6 bases outside the gene matches. Looked up from germline, CDR1 is SGHNT and CDR2 is YENEEA. The CDR3 sequence: CASSLQQRGGYNEQFF. The CDR3 DNA is TGTGCCAGCAGCTTGCAGCAGCGGGGGGGGTACAATGAGCAGTTCTTC.

The chain uses TRBV2 and TRBJ2-1; 9 bases match TRBD2. The junction had 9 bases not matched to a gene; V was cut back by 7 bases and J by 5 bases. The CDR3 is 15 amino acids. Germline V CDR1 and CDR2: SNHLY, FYNNEI. For the CDR3, the DNA is TGTGCCAGCACCCTCCTGACTAGCGGAAACAATGAGCAGTTCTTC. It translates to CASTLLTSGNNEQFF.

The rearrangement links TRBV5-6 to TRBJ2-3; D perhaps matches TRBD2 (5 bases). This CDR3 is built from 19 residues. Germline V gives CDR1 SGHDT, CDR2 YYEEEE. The germline V and J ends were trimmed by 0 bases and 2 bases, with 22 bases remaining between them. DNA of the CDR3: TGTGCCAGCAGCTTGGTCGGGTTGGGCGGGCGTTTCAACACAGATACGCAGTATTTT. Its protein is CASSLVGLGGRFNTDTQYF.

The chain joins TRBV12-5 to TRBJ2-1; maybe TRBD2 (6 bases). Germline V gene sequence: CDR1 LGHNT, CDR2 FRNRAP. V lost 3 bases to trimming and J lost 15 bases, with 15 bases between them. This CDR3 contains 12 residues. For the CDR3, the DNA is TGTGCTAGTGGTTTAATTCGGCGGGGCCCGTTCTTC. This encodes CASGLIRRGPFF.

V and J are TRBV6-5 and TRBJ2-2; D gene unclear. Germline values: CDR1 MNHEY, CDR2 SVGAGI. V lost 3 bases and J 3 bases, leaving 8 bases between the germline ends. The CDR3 consists of 14 residues. CDR3 bases: TGTGCCAGCAGTTATACAGAGTACACCGGGGAGCTGTTTTTT. The encoded protein is CASSYTEYTGELFF.

The rearrangement links TRBV6-6 to TRBJ2-1; D is possibly TRBD1 (6 bases). Germline-derived CDR1 and CDR2 are MNHNY and SVGAGI (reference sequence). This CDR3 comprises 15 residues. V lost 2 bases and J lost 4, with 12 bases in between. The CDR3 nucleotides read TGTGCCAGCAGTTACGAGACAGGTCTGTACAATGAGCAGTTCTTC. Amino acid sequence: CASSYETGLYNEQFF.

As regards this clone: The same CDR3 also results from other DNA sequences found in this sample. The chain employs TRBV11-2 and TRBJ1-5; perhaps TRBD1 as D (6 bases). The CDR3 consists of 13 residues. The germline V gene has CDR1 SGHAT and CDR2 FQNNGV. Trimming took 1 base from V and 7 from J, leaving 8 bases between them. The CDR3 is CASSLAGDQPQHF. The CDR3 nucleotides are TGTGCCAGCAGCTTAGCAGGGGACCAGCCCCAGCATTTT.

The V call is TRBV7-9, the J call TRBJ1-2; 9 bases are shared with TRBD1. The V and J ends lost 5 bases and 3 bases, in that order; junction bases with no gene match: 7. The germline gives CDR1 SEHNR, CDR2 FQNEAQ (reference sequence). This CDR3 has 15 residues. CDR3 DNA: TGTGCCAGCAGCCCCCGGACAGGGGTAGACTATGGCTACACCTTC. This codes for CASSPRTGVDYGYTF.

The count of this clone is one. The gene calls are TRBV27 and TRBJ2-1; possible D gene TRBD2, 7 bases. The CDR3 contains 15 residues. Trimming took off 2 bases at V and 8 bases at J, with 16 bases between the two ends. The germline V gene encodes CDR1 MNHEY and CDR2 SMNVEV (reference sequence). The CDR3 sequence is CASSLRVGGRYEQFF. The DNA for the CDR3 is TGTGCCAGCAGTTTACGCGTGGGGGGGCGGTATGAGCAGTTCTTC.

As DNA, the CDR3 is TGTGCCTGGAGCTCGGTCAGGGGAAGACGGAGAAGTGAAGCTTTCTTT. Translation: CAWSSVRGRRRSEAFF. J is TRBJ1-1 and V is TRBV30; D perhaps matches TRBD1 (6 bases). The ends were cut back, 3 bases at V and 7 bases at J, with 24 bases in the middle. In germline, CDR1 is GTSNPN, CDR2 SVGIG (reference sequence). The CDR3 spans 16 residues.

This clone appeared once. This chain links TRBV10-3 with TRBJ1-6, with 9 bases matching TRBD1. The CDR3 has 16 amino acids. J gave up 8 bases and V 4 bases, and 9 bases lay outside the gene matches. Germline V gene sequence: CDR1 ENHRY, CDR2 SYGVKD. The CDR3 here is CAISVGTGSGHSPLHF. DNA for the CDR3: TGTGCCATCAGTGTGGGGACAGGGAGCGGACATTCACCCCTCCACTTT.

This sequence joins TRBV5-6 and TRBJ1-4, with D perhaps TRBD1 (5 bases). Germline-derived CDR1 and CDR2 are SGHDT and YYEEEE. The CDR3 is 14 residues long. Trimming took 0 bases from V and 7 from J, leaving 10 bases between them. The CDR3 region has the DNA TGTGCCAGCAGCTTGGTGACAGTCGGTGAAAAACTGTTTTTT. Amino acids: CASSLVTVGEKLFF. Full variable domain (missing parts from reference TRBV5-6 and TRBJ1-4): DAGVTQSPTHLIKTRGQQVTLRCSPKSGHDTVSWYQQALGQGPQFIFQYYEEEERQRGNFPDRFSGHQFPNYSSELNVNALLLGDSALYLCASSLVTVGEKLFFGSGTQLSVL.

V gene TRBV4-2 combines with J gene TRBJ2-1, with 8 nucleotides matching TRBD2. This CDR3 comprises 16 residues. The junction had 7 bases not matched to a gene; V was cut back by 1 base and J by 5 bases. The germline V gene encodes CDR1 LGHNA and CDR2 YNFKEQ. This CDR3 reads CASSQGSLAANNEQFF. As DNA, the CDR3 is TGTGCCAGCAGCCAAGGATCACTAGCGGCAAACAATGAGCAGTTCTTC.